Listed below are T cell receptor beta chains from one sample, sequenced in a study of shared clonotypes between healthy human individuals. Measured with immunoSEQ multiplex PCR; TCRdb has only the in-frame clones, and not every one. This table holds over 850,000 clones, 75% to 80% found once. Sequencing was performed on memory CD4+ T cells from PBMCs. The receptors here all came from a man between 18 and 35 years old in good health. Some clones in this sample may be carry-over from other donors' samples. CDR3s include the opening cysteine and the closing phenylalanine or tryptophan. Fields, in order: CDR3 length, clone size, V gene, D gene, J gene, CDR3 protein, CDR3 DNA. The D gene is left open where the match is weak. For some rows the clone size is stated as once, few or many, or as a class when expanded; others skip it.

16	-	TRBV5-1	TRBD1	TRBJ1-4	CASSMGQGATNEKLFF	TGCGCCAGCAGCATGGGACAGGGGGCAACTAATGAAAAACTGTTTTTT
16	once	TRBV5-1	-	TRBJ1-1	CASRPPSVLGEIEAFF	TGCGCCAGCAGGCCTCCTAGTGTTCTCGGGGAGATTGAAGCTTTCTTT
16	-	TRBV10-1	TRBD2	TRBJ2-1	CASRGYGSGGPNEQFF	TGCGCCAGCAGAGGTTACGGTAGCGGGGGACCCAATGAGCAGTTCTTC
17	-	TRBV5-5	-	TRBJ1-1	CASTMTWGAGPRTEAFF	TGTGCCAGCACCATGACTTGGGGAGCCGGACCTAGGACCGAAGCTTTCTTT
18	-	TRBV5-1	TRBD1	TRBJ1-3	CASSLRGTGGNSGNTIYF	TGCGCCAGCAGCTTGCGTGGGACAGGGGGCAACTCTGGAAACACCATATATTTT
14	few	TRBV28	TRBD1	TRBJ1-4	CASRPGGALEKLFF	TGTGCCAGCCGGCCAGGGGGCGCACTGGAAAAACTGTTTTTT
12	-	TRBV2	-	TRBJ2-5	CASTAVQETQYF	TGTGCCAGCACGGCCGTACAAGAGACCCAGTACTTC
14	-	TRBV28	-	TRBJ2-2	CASRTEFNTGELFF	TGTGCCAGCAGGACAGAGTTTAACACCGGGGAGCTGTTTTTT
15	-	TRBV28	TRBD1	TRBJ1-5	CASSVDRVVLQPQHF	TGTGCCAGCAGTGTGGACAGGGTAGTACTTCAGCCCCAGCATTTT
13	-	TRBV5-1	-	TRBJ2-5	CASSLVHQETQYF	TGCGCCAGCAGCTTGGTGCACCAAGAGACCCAGTACTTC
16	-	TRBV9	TRBD2	TRBJ2-1	CASSVGLPSGRNEQFF	TGTGCCAGCAGCGTAGGTCTCCCTAGCGGGCGCAATGAGCAGTTCTTC
14	few	TRBV2	-	TRBJ2-2	CASTTTYATGELFF	TGTGCCAGCACTACAACCTATGCCACCGGGGAGCTGTTTTTT
13	-	TRBV9	-	TRBJ1-1	CASRRGRETEAFF	TGTGCCAGCAGGAGGGGGAGGGAAACTGAAGCTTTCTTT
13	-	TRBV5-1	-	TRBJ2-1	CASSPDPSNEQFF	TGCGCCAGCAGCCCGGACCCCAGCAATGAGCAGTTCTTC
15	-	TRBV7-2	TRBD1	TRBJ2-3	CASSSKGQITDTQYF	TGTGCCAGCAGCTCAAAGGGACAGATCACAGATACGCAGTATTTT
14	-	TRBV5-6	-	TRBJ2-5	CASSLPTGTETQYF	TGTGCCAGCAGCCTCCCCACGGGGACCGAGACCCAGTACTTC
15	-	TRBV28	-	TRBJ2-5	CASSYREGGQETQYF	TGTGCCAGCAGTTACAGGGAAGGGGGTCAAGAGACCCAGTACTTC
16	-	TRBV30	-	TRBJ2-6	CAWSVTGFSGANVLTF	TGTGCCTGGAGTGTTACGGGGTTCTCTGGGGCCAACGTCCTGACCTTC
15	-	TRBV5-1	-	TRBJ1-4	CASSLESGRNEKLFF	TGCGCCAGCAGCTTGGAGTCGGGCAGGAATGAAAAACTGTTTTTT
15	once	TRBV7-3	-	TRBJ2-2	CASSLNAGPTGELFF	TGTGCCAGCAGCTTAAACGCAGGGCCCACCGGGGAGCTGTTTTTT
14	few	TRBV5-5	-	TRBJ2-7	CASSLRSALGEQYF	TGTGCCAGCAGCTTGCGATCAGCGCTTGGTGAGCAGTACTTC
16	-	TRBV28	-	TRBJ2-7	CASSSGGLSPPLEQYF	TGTGCCAGCAGTTCCGGGGGTCTAAGTCCCCCTCTCGAGCAGTACTTC
15	-	TRBV6-6	-	TRBJ2-7	CASSSFGTETYEQYF	TGTGCCAGCAGCTCTTTTGGGACGGAAACCTACGAGCAGTACTTC
13	-	TRBV25-1	-	TRBJ1-2	CASSDAGLYGYTF	TGTGCCAGCAGTGATGCGGGGCTCTATGGCTACACCTTC
11	-	TRBV19	TRBD2	TRBJ2-7	CASGGGFEQYF	TGTGCCAGTGGGGGAGGGTTCGAGCAGTACTTC
19	-	TRBV4-1	-	TRBJ2-7	CASSQDRVSPGHASYEQYF	TGCGCCAGCAGCCAAGATAGGGTTTCCCCGGGACACGCATCATACGAGCAGTACTTC
15	-	TRBV7-9	TRBD2	TRBJ2-5	CASSLLAGDWETQYF	TGTGCCAGCAGCTTATTAGCGGGAGATTGGGAGACCCAGTACTTC
13	-	TRBV5-4	-	TRBJ1-3	CASSPGGGNTIYF	TGTGCCAGCAGCCCCGGGGGTGGAAACACCATATATTTT
14	-	TRBV11-2	-	TRBJ2-5	CASSNGRLQETQYF	TGTGCCAGCAGCAACGGACGGCTCCAAGAGACCCAGTACTTC
16	-	TRBV28	TRBD1	TRBJ1-5	CASSPQQGYSNQPQHF	TGTGCCAGCAGTCCCCAACAGGGGTATAGCAATCAGCCCCAGCATTTT
15	-	TRBV19	-	TRBJ2-3	CASSTERLSTDTQYF	TGTGCCAGTAGCACCGAGCGGCTCAGCACAGATACGCAGTATTTT
14	-	TRBV2	TRBD2	TRBJ2-1	CASSRTSGANEQFF	TGTGCCAGCAGCCGGACTAGCGGGGCTAATGAGCAGTTCTTC